This TCR beta chain is from a study of blood T cell repertoires in COVID-19. The germline CDR1 and CDR2 sequences are MGHRA and YSYEKL. Trimming shortened V by 4 bases and J by 8 bases, and 20 bases separated the two germline ends. The length of the CDR3 is 15 residues. The data were produced by immunoSEQ multiplex PCR, yet TCRdb's version contains in-frame clones alone and is incomplete. The table lists hundreds of thousands of clones, 80% to 90% of them singletons. The clonotype comes from a young man who had recovered from COVID-19. This chain joins TRBV4-1 and TRBJ1-2; perhaps TRBD1 as D (6 bases). Specimen: PBMCs or T cells enriched from blood (not recorded which). The CDR3 loop reads CASSPGGTDSQGYTF. DNA of the CDR3: TGCGCCAGCAGCCCGGGGGGCACAGACTCCCAAGGCTACACCTTC.